This entry lists 28 T cell receptor beta chains sequenced from one sample in a study of cytomegalovirus exposure and HLA in healthy donors. The primer mix had 60 Vbeta and 13 Jbeta primers. Method: immunoSEQ multiplex PCR; TCRdb's copy keeps in-frame clones and lacks some. The sample has 99,000 or so clones; around 9.1% are singletons. Sequencing was performed on PBMCs. The receptor set was obtained from a man aged 40-55 years in good health and CMV-seropositive.

This clone was found a few times. The V and J genes are TRBV4-1 and TRBJ1-1; possible D gene TRBD1, 6 bases. V shed 5 bases and J shed 5 bases, with 15 bases lying between them. Looked up from germline, CDR1 is MGHRA and CDR2 is YSYEKL. The CDR3 sequence is 14 residues long. The CDR3 DNA sequence: TGCGCCAGCAGCTGGACAGTCGAGGGGACTGAAGCTTTCTTT. Its protein product is CASSWTVEGTEAFF.

This clone was detected only a few times. This chain uses TRBV25-1 with TRBJ2-5, with 12 bases identical to TRBD2. CDR1 and CDR2 from the germline V gene are MGHDK and SYGVNS. V shed 5 bases, J shed 6 bases, and the junction held 10 bases outside the gene matches. The CDR3 runs 16 residues. This CDR3 reads CASSPRGTSGRQTQYF. CDR3 DNA sequence: TGTGCCAGCAGTCCACGCGGGACTAGCGGGCGTCAGACCCAGTACTTC.

This chain links TRBV6-6 with TRBJ2-7; 8 nucleotides line up with TRBD1. The CDR3 covers 14 residues. Germline CDR1 is MNHNY and CDR2 is SVGAGI (reference sequence). V lost 5 bases to trimming and J lost 6 bases; unmatched junction nucleotides: 9. CDR3 sequence: CASSTHRGSVEQYF. The CDR3 region has the DNA TGTGCCAGCAGTACTCACAGGGGGTCGGTCGAGCAGTACTTC.

The CDR3 loop is CASSLGLQETQYF. DNA for the CDR3: TGTGCCAGCAGCTTGGGACTACAAGAGACCCAGTACTTC. This rearrangement joins TRBV5-4 to TRBJ2-5; possible D gene TRBD2, 5 bases. This CDR3 has 13 residues. Germline assignment: CDR1 SGHNT and CDR2 YYREEE (reference sequence). V dropped 0 bases and J dropped 2 bases, with 5 bases sitting between them.

Only a few counts were recorded for this clone. For the CDR3, the DNA is TGTGCCAGCAGTCCGCCTAACAGGGACAATGAGCAGTTCTTC. Amino acids: CASSPPNRDNEQFF. The chain has TRBV7-9 and TRBJ2-1; D possibly corresponds to TRBD1 (6 bases). Germline CDR1 is SEHNR and CDR2 is FQNEAQ (reference sequence). CDR3 length equals 14 residues. V dropped 6 bases and J dropped 5 bases, with 14 bases sitting between them.

The chain recombines TRBV11-2 with TRBJ2-5, with TRBD1 as a possible D gene (6 bases). This CDR3 is built from 15 residues. The V end lost 1 base, the J end lost 1 base, and 10 bases lay between the germline ends. The germline V gene encodes CDR1 SGHAT and CDR2 FQNNGV. The CDR3 reads CASSLVPRGQETQYF. The CDR3 DNA reads as TGTGCCAGCAGCTTAGTTCCCAGGGGCCAAGAGACCCAGTACTTC.

This sequence joins TRBV28 and TRBJ2-7, with a weak D call TRBD2 (6 bases). Per the germline V gene, CDR1 is MDHEN and CDR2 is SYDVKM. The CDR3 has 14 amino acids. Trimming pared 2 bases from V and 9 bases from J, leaving 17 bases between. The DNA of the CDR3 is TGTGCCAGCAGTTTAAGAACCGGATTTAGCGGGCAGTACTTC. It encodes CASSLRTGFSGQYF.

This clone was seen more than once but under ten times. The V gene is TRBV5-1, the J gene TRBJ2-7; 9 bases are a match to TRBD2. Germline V gene data show CDR1 as SGHRS and CDR2 as YFSETQ. Trimming cost V 0 bases and J 0 bases; bases outside gene matches: 4. The CDR3 sequence is 16 residues long. CDR3 DNA sequence: TGCGCCAGCAGCTTGGAGCTAGCGGGACTCTCCTACGAGCAGTACTTC. It encodes CASSLELAGLSYEQYF.

This chain uses TRBV5-1 with TRBJ2-1, with a possible D match to TRBD1 (6 bases). The CDR3 totals 14 residues. Deletions cut 7 bases from V and 0 bases from J, with 11 bases between. CDR1 and CDR2 from the germline V gene are SGHRS and YFSETQ. CDR3 DNA: TGCGCCAGCGGCACAGGGAGCTCCTACAATGAGCAGTTCTTC. Amino acid sequence: CASGTGSSYNEQFF.

This clone was picked up a small number of times. V gene TRBV6-1 combines with J gene TRBJ2-3, with 9 bases matching TRBD2. Losses at the gene ends were 6 bases for V and 1 base for J; bases not matched to a gene: 2. Germline loops: CDR1 MNHNS, CDR2 SASEGT. The CDR3 contains 14 residues. In DNA, the CDR3 is TGTGCCAGCAGCCAGCGGGGGGGCACAGATACGCAGTATTTT. As protein: CASSQRGGTDTQYF.

In this sample, this clone turned up a few times. This rearrangement joins TRBV4-2 to TRBJ2-1; 10 bases are shared with TRBD2. Germline V lookup: CDR1 LGHNA, CDR2 YNFKEQ. Losses at the gene ends were 0 bases for V and 3 bases for J; bases not matched to a gene: 14. There are 20 residues in the CDR3. CDR3 in DNA: TGTGCCAGCAGCCAAGATCTTTGGCTAGCGGGAGACGGGGGCTACAATGAGCAGTTCTTC. Its protein is CASSQDLWLAGDGGYNEQFF.

In its sample, this clone was seen a few times. This sequence joins TRBV6-6 and TRBJ2-1; D is ambiguous. The germline V gene encodes CDR1 MNHNY and CDR2 SVGAGI (reference sequence). CDR3 length: 12 residues. V lost 7 bases and J 7 bases, leaving 11 bases between the germline ends. CDR3 protein: CASKQTGNEQFF. CDR3 coding DNA: TGTGCCAGCAAACAAACCGGGAATGAGCAGTTCTTC.

Ten or more counts support this clone. The chain couples TRBV4-2 to TRBJ2-2; 11 bases line up with TRBD2. The CDR3 extends over 16 amino acids. Germline CDR1 and CDR2: LGHNA and YNFKEQ. V trimming: 6 bases; J trimming: 0 bases; junction bases outside the gene matches: 3. The CDR3 DNA reads as TGTGCCAGCAGTGGGGGACTAGCGGCGAACACCGGGGAGCTGTTTTTT. It yields the protein CASSGGLAANTGELFF.

About this clone itself: Its ends do not fully match the called genes, so a read error is possible. V and J are TRBV18 and TRBJ1-1; TRBD1 is a possible D gene (5 bases). The CDR3 contains 14 residues. Looked up from germline, CDR1 is KGHSH and CDR2 is LQKENI. The CDR3 nucleotides read TGTGCCAGCTCATCCACAGGAGACGACACTCAAGCTTTCTTT. Translation: CASSSTGDDTQAFF.

As for this clone: Mismatch with germline at one junction end may stem from a read error. The V and J genes are TRBV7-8 and TRBJ2-1; D may be TRBD1 (7 bases). The CDR3 is made up of 17 amino acids. Per germline, CDR1 SGHVS and CDR2 FQNEAQ. The CDR3 here is CASNLGGWRGQFDEQFF. CDR3 bases: TGTGCCAGCAACTTAGGCGGGTGGAGGGGGCAATTCGATGAGCAGTTCTTC.

V usage is TRBV27 and J usage is TRBJ2-6; D might be TRBD2 (6 bases). CDR3 size: 13 residues. V was trimmed by 6 bases and J by 4 bases, leaving 7 bases between them. Per germline, CDR1 MNHEY and CDR2 SMNVEV (reference sequence). The CDR3 DNA follows: TGTGCCAGCAGAGGAGGGGGGGCCAACGTCCTGACTTTC. Its protein product is CASRGGGANVLTF.

This clone was detected a few times. V is TRBV7-9 and J is TRBJ2-5; 7 bases fit TRBD2. Germline V lookup: CDR1 SEHNR, CDR2 FQNEAQ (reference sequence). The V segment lost 6 bases and the J segment 1 base; nucleotides outside the gene matches: 8. There are 15 residues in the CDR3. The CDR3 protein is CASRVAGAPQETQYF. The CDR3, as DNA: TGTGCCAGCAGAGTCGCGGGAGCACCCCAAGAGACCCAGTACTTC.

There are a few counts of this clone. The genes are TRBV5-5 and TRBJ2-1, with TRBD1 matching 7 bases. V was pared by 5 bases and J by 5 bases, with 10 bases of the junction left unmatched. Germline-derived CDR1 and CDR2 are SGHKS and YYEKEE (reference sequence). This CDR3 has 15 residues. The CDR3 reads CASRTGITVNNEQFF. CDR3 coding DNA: TGTGCCAGCAGGACAGGGATAACGGTGAACAATGAGCAGTTCTTC.

This clone was detected a few times. V usage is TRBV5-6 and J usage is TRBJ2-5, with TRBD1 matching 10 bases. CDR3 length: 15 residues. The germline V gene has CDR1 SGHDT and CDR2 YYEEEE. The V gene end was trimmed by 5 bases and the J gene end by 2 bases; junction bases not matched to a gene: 6. The CDR3 reads CASSRDRGVQETQYF. The CDR3 DNA sequence: TGTGCCAGCAGTAGGGACAGGGGTGTTCAAGAGACCCAGTACTTC.

About this clone: Other DNA variants within this sample encode the same CDR3. The rearrangement links TRBV28 to TRBJ1-5; the D is unclear. There are 12 residues in the CDR3. The germline V and J ends were trimmed by 2 bases and 6 bases, with 5 bases remaining between them. The V gene's germline CDR1 is MDHEN and CDR2 SYDVKM. CDR3 amino acids: CASSLPGQPQHF. The CDR3 region has the DNA TGTGCCAGCAGTTTACCAGGTCAGCCCCAGCATTTT.

The rearrangement links TRBV7-8 to TRBJ2-7; the match to TRBD1 covers 12 bases. The CDR3 runs to 14 residues. The V segment lost 7 bases and the J segment 6 bases; nucleotides outside the gene matches: 7. The V gene's germline CDR1 is SGHVS and CDR2 FQNEAQ. CDR3 bases: TGTGCCAGCATCATGGGGACAGGGGGCACCGAGCAGTACTTC. Translation gives CASIMGTGGTEQYF.

V is TRBV10-3 and J is TRBJ2-3, with 12 bases identical to TRBD2. Germline V lookup: CDR1 ENHRY, CDR2 SYGVKD. Unmatched junction bases numbered 9, after V lost 10 bases and J lost 1 base. The CDR3 runs to 16 residues. CDR3 residues: CATSGRELDRTDTQYF. The CDR3 DNA reads as TGTGCCACTAGCGGGAGGGAACTGGATCGCACAGATACGCAGTATTTT.

This clone was observed a few times. The rearrangement joins TRBV7-6 to TRBJ2-1, with 7 bases fitting TRBD2. With 4 bases clipped from V and 8 bases from J, the junction kept 8 bases outside the gene matches. This CDR3 has 14 residues. Germline assignment: CDR1 SGHVS and CDR2 FNYEAQ. CDR3 region: CASSSASGLDEQFF. CDR3 nucleotide sequence: TGTGCCAGCAGCTCAGCTAGCGGCCTTGATGAGCAGTTCTTC.

This clone has more than one count but fewer than ten. The chain combines TRBV2 with TRBJ2-7; no firm D call. The ends were cut back, 3 bases at V and 3 bases at J, with 12 bases in the middle. The CDR3 totals 14 residues. Germline CDR1 and CDR2: SNHLY and FYNNEI. The DNA for the CDR3 is TGTGCCAGCAGTGAGGCGGCAAGCCTCTACGAGCAGTACTTC. Translating gives CASSEAASLYEQYF.

The chain couples TRBV10-2 to TRBJ2-1, with TRBD2 as a possible D gene (6 bases). V shed 7 bases and J shed 8 bases, with 15 bases lying between them. The CDR3 is 13 amino acids. The germline V gene has CDR1 WSHSY and CDR2 SAAADI. Here the CDR3 DNA reads TGCGCCAGCACTTCGAGCGGGCGGGATGAGCAGTTCTTC. Its protein is CASTSSGRDEQFF.

In DNA form, the CDR3 reads TGCGCCAGCAGTCACTCGACATCGTGGAATGAAAAACTGTTTTTT. It encodes CASSHSTSWNEKLFF. The genes are TRBV23-1 and TRBJ1-4; no definite D call. TRBV23-1 is annotated as an ORF whose role is uncertain. Trimming stripped 3 bases from V and 5 bases from J, with 13 bases between. This CDR3 is built from 15 residues.

J is TRBJ2-6 and V is TRBV19; 7 bases are a match to TRBD2. J lost 4 bases, V lost 1 base, and 7 bases had no gene match. The germline gives CDR1 LNHDA, CDR2 SQIVND (reference sequence). The CDR3 runs to 17 residues. CDR3 amino acids: CASSIVGTIWGANVLTF. DNA for the CDR3: TGTGCCAGTAGTATAGTCGGGACTATCTGGGGGGCCAACGTCCTGACTTTC.

The chain's CDR3 is CASSLAGIGGSRTDTQYF. CDR3 in DNA: TGTGCCAGCAGCTTGGCGGGGATTGGCGGGAGTCGGACAGATACGCAGTATTTT. The rearrangement uses TRBV5-6 and TRBJ2-3; the match to TRBD2 covers 7 bases. With 0 bases clipped from V and 3 bases from J, the junction kept 13 bases outside the gene matches. The CDR3 has 18 amino acids. Germline assignment: CDR1 SGHDT and CDR2 YYEEEE. Together with reference TRBV5-6 and TRBJ2-3, the CDR3 gives the full variable domain: DAGVTQSPTHLIKTRGQQVTLRCSPKSGHDTVSWYQQALGQGPQFIFQYYEEEERQRGNFPDRFSGHQFPNYSSELNVNALLLGDSALYLCASSLAGIGGSRTDTQYFGPGTRLTVL.